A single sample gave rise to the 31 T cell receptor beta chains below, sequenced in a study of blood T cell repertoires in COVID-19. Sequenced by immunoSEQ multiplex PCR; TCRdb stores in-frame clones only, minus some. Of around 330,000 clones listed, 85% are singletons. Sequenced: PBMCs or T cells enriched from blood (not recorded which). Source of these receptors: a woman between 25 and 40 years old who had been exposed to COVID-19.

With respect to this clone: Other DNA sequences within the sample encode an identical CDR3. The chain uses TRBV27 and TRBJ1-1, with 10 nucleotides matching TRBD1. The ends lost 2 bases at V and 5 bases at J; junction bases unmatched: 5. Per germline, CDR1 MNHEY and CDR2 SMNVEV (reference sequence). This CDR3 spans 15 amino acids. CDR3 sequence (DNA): TGTGCCAGCAGTTTACGGGGACAGGGGCGGACTGAAGCTTTCTTT. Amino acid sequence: CASSLRGQGRTEAFF.

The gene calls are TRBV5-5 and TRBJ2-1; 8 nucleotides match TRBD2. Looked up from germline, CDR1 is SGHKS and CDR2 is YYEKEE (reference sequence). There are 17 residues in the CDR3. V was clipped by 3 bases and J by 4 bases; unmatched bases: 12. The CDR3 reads CASSSAPPGTSYNEQFF. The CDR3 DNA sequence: TGTGCCAGCAGCTCGGCCCCCCCCGGGACTAGTTACAATGAGCAGTTCTTC.

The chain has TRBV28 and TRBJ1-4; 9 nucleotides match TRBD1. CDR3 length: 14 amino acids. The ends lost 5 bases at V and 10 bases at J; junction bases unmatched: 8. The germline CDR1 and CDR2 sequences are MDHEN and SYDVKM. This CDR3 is CASSPGQGLAKLFF. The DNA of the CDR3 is TGTGCCAGCAGTCCGGGACAGGGTCTCGCAAAACTGTTTTTT.

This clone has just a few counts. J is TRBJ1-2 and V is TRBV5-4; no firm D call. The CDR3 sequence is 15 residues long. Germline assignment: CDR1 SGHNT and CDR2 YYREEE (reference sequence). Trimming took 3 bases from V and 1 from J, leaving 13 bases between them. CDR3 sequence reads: CASSSRTVNNYGYTF. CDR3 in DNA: TGTGCCAGCAGCTCCCGGACTGTAAATAACTATGGCTACACCTTC.

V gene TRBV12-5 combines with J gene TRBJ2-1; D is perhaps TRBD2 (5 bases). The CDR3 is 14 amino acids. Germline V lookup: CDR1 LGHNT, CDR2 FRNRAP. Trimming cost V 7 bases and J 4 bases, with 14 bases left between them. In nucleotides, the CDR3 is TGTGCTAGTGCCTGGCTAGCTTCTTACAATGAGCAGTTCTTC. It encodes CASAWLASYNEQFF.

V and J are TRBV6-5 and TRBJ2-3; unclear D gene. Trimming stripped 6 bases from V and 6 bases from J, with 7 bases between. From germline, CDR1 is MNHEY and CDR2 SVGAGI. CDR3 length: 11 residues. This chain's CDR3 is CASRIGDTQYF. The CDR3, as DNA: TGTGCCAGCAGGATCGGTGATACGCAGTATTTT.

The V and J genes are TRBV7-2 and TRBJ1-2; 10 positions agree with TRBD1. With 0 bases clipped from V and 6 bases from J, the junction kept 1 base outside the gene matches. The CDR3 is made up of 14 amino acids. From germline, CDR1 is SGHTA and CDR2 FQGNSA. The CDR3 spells CASSLADRGHGYTF. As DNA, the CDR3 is TGTGCCAGCAGCTTAGCCGACAGGGGGCATGGCTACACCTTC.

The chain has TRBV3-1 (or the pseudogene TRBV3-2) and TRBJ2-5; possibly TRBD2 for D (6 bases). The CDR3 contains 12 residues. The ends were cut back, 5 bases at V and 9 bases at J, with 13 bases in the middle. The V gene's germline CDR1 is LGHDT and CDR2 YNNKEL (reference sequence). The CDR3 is CASSSRWEAQYF. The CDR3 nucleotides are TGTGCCAGCAGCTCGAGGTGGGAGGCCCAGTACTTC.

CDR3 in DNA: TGTGCTAGTGCTGTTGGAGGGACCCCTTACGAGCAGTACTTC. This codes for CASAVGGTPYEQYF. V usage is TRBV12-5 and J usage is TRBJ2-7; TRBD2 is a possible D gene (6 bases). Trimming left V 7 bases short and J 4 bases short, with 17 bases between. The CDR3 covers 14 residues. The germline V gene encodes CDR1 LGHNT and CDR2 FRNRAP.

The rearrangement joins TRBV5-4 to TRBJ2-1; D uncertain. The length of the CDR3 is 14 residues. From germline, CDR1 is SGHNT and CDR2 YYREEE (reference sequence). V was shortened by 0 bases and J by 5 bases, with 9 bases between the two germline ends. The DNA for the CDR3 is TGTGCCAGCAGCTTGGATTTAGCCCACAATGAGCAGTTCTTC. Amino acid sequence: CASSLDLAHNEQFF.

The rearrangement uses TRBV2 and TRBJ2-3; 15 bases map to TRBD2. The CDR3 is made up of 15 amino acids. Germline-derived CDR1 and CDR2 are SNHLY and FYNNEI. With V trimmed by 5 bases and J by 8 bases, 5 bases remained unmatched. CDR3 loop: CASSRTSGRAVTQYF. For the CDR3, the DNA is TGTGCCAGCAGTCGGACTAGCGGGAGGGCCGTTACGCAGTATTTT.

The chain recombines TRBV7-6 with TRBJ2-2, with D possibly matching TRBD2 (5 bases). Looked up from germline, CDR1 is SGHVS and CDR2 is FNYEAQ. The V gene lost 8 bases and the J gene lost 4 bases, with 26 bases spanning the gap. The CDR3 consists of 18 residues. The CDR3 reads CASREFGPLEVFTGELFF. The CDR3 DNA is TGTGCCAGCCGCGAGTTTGGACCGTTGGAGGTATTCACCGGGGAGCTGTTTTTT.

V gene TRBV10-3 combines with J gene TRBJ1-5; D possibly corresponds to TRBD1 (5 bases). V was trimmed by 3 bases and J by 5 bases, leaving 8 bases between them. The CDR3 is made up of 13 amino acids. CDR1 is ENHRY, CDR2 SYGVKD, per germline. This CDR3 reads CAISEGADQPQHF. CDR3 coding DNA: TGTGCCATCAGTGAAGGGGCAGATCAGCCCCAGCATTTT.

The CDR3 loop is CASIQTSGGIYEQYF. The CDR3 bases are TGTGCCAGCATCCAAACTAGCGGGGGAATCTACGAGCAGTACTTC. The V and J genes are TRBV6-5 and TRBJ2-7; 11 positions match TRBD2. This CDR3 is 15 amino acids long. The J segment lost 3 bases and the V segment lost 7 bases, leaving 8 bases of the junction unmatched. Germline loops: CDR1 MNHEY, CDR2 SVGAGI.

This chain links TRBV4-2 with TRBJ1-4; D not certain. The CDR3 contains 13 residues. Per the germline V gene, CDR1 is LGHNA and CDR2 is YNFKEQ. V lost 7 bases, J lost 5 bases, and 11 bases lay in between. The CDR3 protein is CASTQNMNEKLFF. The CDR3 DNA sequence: TGTGCCAGCACCCAGAACATGAATGAAAAACTGTTTTTT.

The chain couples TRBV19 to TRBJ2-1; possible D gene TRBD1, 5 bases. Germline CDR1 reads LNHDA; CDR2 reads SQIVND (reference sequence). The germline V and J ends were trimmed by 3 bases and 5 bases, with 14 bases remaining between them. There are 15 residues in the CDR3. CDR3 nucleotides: TGTGCCAGTAGTATTGGGCGCCGACAGAACAATGAGCAGTTCTTC. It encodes CASSIGRRQNNEQFF. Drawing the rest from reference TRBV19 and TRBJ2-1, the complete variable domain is DGGITQSPKYLFRKEGQNVTLSCEQNLNHDAMYWYRQDPGQGLRLIYYSQIVNDFQKGDIAEGYSVSREKKESFPLTVTSAQKNPTAFYLCASSIGRRQNNEQFFGPGTRLTVL.

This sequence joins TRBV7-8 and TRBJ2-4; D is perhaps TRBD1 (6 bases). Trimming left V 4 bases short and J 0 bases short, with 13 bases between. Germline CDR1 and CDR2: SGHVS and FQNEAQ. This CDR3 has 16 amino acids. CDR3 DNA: TGTGCCAGCAGCTCAGGGGCGGACTTAGCCAAAAACATTCAGTACTTC. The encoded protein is CASSSGADLAKNIQYF.

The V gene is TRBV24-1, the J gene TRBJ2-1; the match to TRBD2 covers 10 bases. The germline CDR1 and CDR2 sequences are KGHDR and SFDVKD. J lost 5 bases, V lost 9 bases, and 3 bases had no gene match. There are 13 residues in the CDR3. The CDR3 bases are TGTGCCACCCGGACTAGCGGAGACAATGAGCAGTTCTTC. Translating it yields CATRTSGDNEQFF.

The CDR3 DNA sequence: TGTGCCAGCAGTCCCCAACCCCCTGGGGGGGTGAACACCGGGGAGCTGTTTTTT. Its translation is CASSPQPPGGVNTGELFF. V is TRBV28 and J is TRBJ2-2; TRBD2 aligns across 7 bases. The CDR3 length is 18 residues. Trimming removed 5 bases from V and 1 base from J; junction bases left unmatched: 13. Germline V gene lookup returns CDR1 MDHEN and CDR2 SYDVKM.

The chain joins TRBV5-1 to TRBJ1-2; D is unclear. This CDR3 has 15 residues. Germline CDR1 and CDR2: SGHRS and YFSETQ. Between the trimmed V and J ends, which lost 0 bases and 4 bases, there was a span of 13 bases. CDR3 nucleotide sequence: TGCGCCAGCAGCTTGGATTTTGGTCAGATCTATGGCTACACCTTC. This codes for CASSLDFGQIYGYTF.

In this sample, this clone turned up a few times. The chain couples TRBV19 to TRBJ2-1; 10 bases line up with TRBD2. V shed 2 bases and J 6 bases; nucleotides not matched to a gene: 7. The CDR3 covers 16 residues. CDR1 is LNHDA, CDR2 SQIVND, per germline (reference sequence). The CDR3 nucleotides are TGTGCCAGTAGTATATCGAGCGGGAGGGAGTCCAATGAGCAGTTCTTC. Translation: CASSISSGRESNEQFF.

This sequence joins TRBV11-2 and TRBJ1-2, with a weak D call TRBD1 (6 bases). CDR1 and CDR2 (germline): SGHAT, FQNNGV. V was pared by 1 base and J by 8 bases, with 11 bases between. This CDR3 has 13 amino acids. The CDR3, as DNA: TGTGCCAGCAGCTTAGTGCAGGGGCCGGGCTACACCTTC. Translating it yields CASSLVQGPGYTF.

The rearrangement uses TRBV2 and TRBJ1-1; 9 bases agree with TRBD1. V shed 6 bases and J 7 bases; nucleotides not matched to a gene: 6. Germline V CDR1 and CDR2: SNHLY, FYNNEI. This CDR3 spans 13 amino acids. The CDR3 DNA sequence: TGTGCCAGCAGGGGGACAGGGCGAGGTGAAGCTTTCTTT. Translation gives CASRGTGRGEAFF. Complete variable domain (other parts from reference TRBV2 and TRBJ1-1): EPEVTQTPSHQVTQMGQEVILRCVPISNHLYFYWYRQILGQKVEFLVSFYNNEISEKSEIFDDQFSVERPDGSNFTLKIRSTKLEDSAMYFCASRGTGRGEAFFGQGTRLTVV.

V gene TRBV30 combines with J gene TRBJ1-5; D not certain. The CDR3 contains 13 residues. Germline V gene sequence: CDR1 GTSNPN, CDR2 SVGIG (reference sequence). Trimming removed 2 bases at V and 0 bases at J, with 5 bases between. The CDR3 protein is CAWSRGSNQPQHF. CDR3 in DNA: TGTGCCTGGAGTCGGGGTAGCAATCAGCCCCAGCATTTT.

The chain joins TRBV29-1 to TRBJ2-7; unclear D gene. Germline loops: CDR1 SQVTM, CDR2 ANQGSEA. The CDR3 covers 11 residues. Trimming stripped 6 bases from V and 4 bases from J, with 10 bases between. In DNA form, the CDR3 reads TGCAGCGTGCTACAGTTGTACGAGCAGTACTTC. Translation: CSVLQLYEQYF.

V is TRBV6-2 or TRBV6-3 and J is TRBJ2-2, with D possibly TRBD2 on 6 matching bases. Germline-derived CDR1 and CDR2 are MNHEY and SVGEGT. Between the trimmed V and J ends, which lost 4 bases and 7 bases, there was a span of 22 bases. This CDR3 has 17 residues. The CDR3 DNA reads TGTGCCAGCAGTTTAGCAGCGGGCCTCGGCTCGGACGGGGAGCTGTTTTTT. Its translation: CASSLAAGLGSDGELFF.

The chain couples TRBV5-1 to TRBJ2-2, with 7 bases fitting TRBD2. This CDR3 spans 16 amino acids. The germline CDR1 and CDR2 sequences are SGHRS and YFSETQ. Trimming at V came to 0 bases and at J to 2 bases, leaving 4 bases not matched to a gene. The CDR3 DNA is TGCGCCAGCAGCTTGGGGGGGACTACCAACACCGGGGAGCTGTTTTTT. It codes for CASSLGGTTNTGELFF. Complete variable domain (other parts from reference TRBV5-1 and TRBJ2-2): KAGVTQTPRYLIKTRGQQVTLSCSPISGHRSVSWYQQTPGQGLQFLFEYFSETQRNKGNFPGRFSGRQFSNSRSEMNVSTLELGDSALYLCASSLGGTTNTGELFFGEGSRLTVL.

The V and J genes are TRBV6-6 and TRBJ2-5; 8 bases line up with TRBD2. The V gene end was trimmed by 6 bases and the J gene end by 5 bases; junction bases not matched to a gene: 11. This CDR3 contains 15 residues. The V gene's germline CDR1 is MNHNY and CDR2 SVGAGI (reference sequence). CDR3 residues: CASSIPAGASETQYF. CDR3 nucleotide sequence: TGTGCCAGCAGCATTCCAGCGGGGGCAAGTGAGACCCAGTACTTC.

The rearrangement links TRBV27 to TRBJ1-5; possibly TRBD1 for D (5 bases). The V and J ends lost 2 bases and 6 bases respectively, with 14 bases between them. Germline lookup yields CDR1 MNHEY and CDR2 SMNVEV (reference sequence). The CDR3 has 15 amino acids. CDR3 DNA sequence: TGTGCCAGCAGTTTAACTTCGGGGGGAATTCAGCCCCAGCATTTT. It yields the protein CASSLTSGGIQPQHF.

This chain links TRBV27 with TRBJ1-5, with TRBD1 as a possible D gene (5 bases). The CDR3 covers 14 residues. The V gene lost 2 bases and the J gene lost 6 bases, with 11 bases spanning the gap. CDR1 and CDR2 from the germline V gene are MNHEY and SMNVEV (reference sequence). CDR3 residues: CASSLGRGGQPQHF. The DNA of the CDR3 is TGTGCCAGCAGTTTAGGGAGGGGAGGTCAGCCCCAGCATTTT.

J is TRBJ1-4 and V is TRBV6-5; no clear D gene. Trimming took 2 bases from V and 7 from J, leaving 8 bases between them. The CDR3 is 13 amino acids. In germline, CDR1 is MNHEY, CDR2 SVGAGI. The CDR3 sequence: CASSYESREKLFF. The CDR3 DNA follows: TGTGCCAGCAGTTACGAGTCCCGTGAAAAACTGTTTTTT.